Following are 20 T cell receptor beta chains from one sample sequenced in a study of technical replicates of blood from a few donors. Profiling relied on immunoSEQ multiplex PCR, and the TCRdb table lists in-frame clones only, not all of them. The table lists 80,000 to 95,000 clones, 85% to 95% of them singletons. The specimen was T cells isolated from PBMCs. These TCRs come from a human donor in good health.

The chain joins TRBV6-1 to TRBJ2-6; 8 bases align to TRBD2. V was pared by 4 bases and J by 0 bases, with 2 bases of the junction left unmatched. Germline CDR1 reads MNHNS; CDR2 reads SASEGT. The CDR3 totals 16 residues. CDR3 in DNA: TGTGCCAGCAGTGCGGGGGGGACCTCTGGGGCCAACGTCCTGACTTTC. Its translation: CASSAGGTSGANVLTF.

Note on this clone: Additional DNA sequences in this sample encode the identical CDR3. CDR3 loop: CASSLQGNTEAFF. CDR3 coding DNA: TGTGCCAGCAGTTTACAGGGGAACACTGAAGCTTTCTTT. The V call is TRBV27, the J call TRBJ1-1, with D tentatively TRBD1 (5 bases). The CDR3 contains 13 residues. V lost 2 bases, J lost 1 base, and 5 bases lay in between. Germline V gives CDR1 MNHEY, CDR2 SMNVEV (reference sequence).

The chain uses TRBV28 and TRBJ1-1; 8 bases map to TRBD1. The junction had 4 bases not matched to a gene; V was cut back by 4 bases and J by 3 bases. The germline V gene encodes CDR1 MDHEN and CDR2 SYDVKM. CDR3 size: 14 residues. CDR3 loop: CASSSPQGDTEAFF. CDR3 nucleotide sequence: TGTGCCAGCAGTTCCCCACAGGGGGACACTGAAGCTTTCTTT.

The chain is built from TRBV6-6 and TRBJ2-1, with D uncertain. Germline V gene sequence: CDR1 MNHNY, CDR2 SVGAGI (reference sequence). The CDR3 totals 11 residues. The ends were cut back, 6 bases at V and 7 bases at J, with 7 bases in the middle. The CDR3 loop reads CASSLSNEQFF. CDR3 in DNA: TGTGCCAGCAGCCTGTCTAATGAGCAGTTCTTC.

V is TRBV27 and J is TRBJ2-5; 9 bases map to TRBD2. CDR1 and CDR2 from the germline V gene are MNHEY and SMNVEV (reference sequence). This CDR3 region has 16 residues. Losses at the gene ends were 5 bases for V and 7 bases for J; bases not matched to a gene: 14. CDR3: CASSPGTSWGVGTQYF. As DNA, the CDR3 is TGTGCCAGCAGTCCCGGGACTAGCTGGGGAGTTGGGACCCAGTACTTC.

The gene calls are TRBV9 and TRBJ2-1; the D is unclear. The V gene lost 7 bases and the J gene lost 5 bases, with 10 bases spanning the gap. This CDR3 region has 12 residues. In germline, CDR1 is SGDLS, CDR2 YYNGEE. CDR3 in DNA: TGTGCCAGCCGAGGAATCAACAATGAGCAGTTCTTC. It codes for CASRGINNEQFF. Variable domain in full (rest from reference TRBV9 and TRBJ2-1): DSGVTQTPKHLITATGQRVTLRCSPRSGDLSVYWYQQSLDQGLQFLIQYYNGEERAKGNILERFSAQQFPDLHSELNLSSLELGDSALYFCASRGINNEQFFGPGTRLTVL.

This clone was recorded only once. J is TRBJ2-5 and V is TRBV5-1; 11 bases are a match to TRBD1. Losses at the gene ends were 6 bases for V and 4 bases for J; bases not matched to a gene: 11. Germline V CDR1 and CDR2: SGHRS, YFSETQ. The CDR3 sequence is 16 residues long. DNA for the CDR3: TGCGCCAGCACCGGGGGCTGGACAGGGGGCGGAGAGACCCAGTACTTC. Translation gives CASTGGWTGGGETQYF.

The gene calls are TRBV19 and TRBJ2-1; maybe TRBD1 (6 bases). V lost 4 bases and J lost 2, with 15 bases in between. Germline V gene sequence: CDR1 LNHDA, CDR2 SQIVND (reference sequence). The CDR3 has 16 residues. The CDR3 DNA reads TGTGCCAGTAGTACTGGAATGGGGGCTCCCTACAATGAGCAGTTCTTC. It codes for CASSTGMGAPYNEQFF.

The J gene is TRBJ2-7, the V gene TRBV15; D perhaps matches TRBD1 (6 bases). The CDR3 runs to 13 residues. V was trimmed by 6 bases and J by 3 bases, leaving 12 bases between them. The V gene's germline CDR1 is LNHNV and CDR2 YYDKDF (reference sequence). This chain's CDR3 is CATRMTGSYEQYF. For the CDR3, the DNA is TGTGCCACCAGGATGACAGGCAGCTACGAGCAGTACTTC.

V usage is TRBV29-1 and J usage is TRBJ2-1; tentative D call: TRBD2 (5 bases). The germline CDR1 and CDR2 sequences are SQVTM and ANQGSEA. Trimming cost V 7 bases and J 8 bases, with 9 bases left between them. The CDR3 has 10 residues. This CDR3 is CSGWEYEQFF. DNA of the CDR3: TGCAGCGGCTGGGAGTATGAGCAGTTCTTC.

The chain combines TRBV4-1 with TRBJ2-2, with TRBD1 identical over 8 bases. Unmatched junction bases numbered 1, after V lost 1 base and J lost 6 bases. This CDR3 has 14 amino acids. The germline gives CDR1 MGHRA, CDR2 YSYEKL. The CDR3 DNA reads TGCGCCAGCAGCCAAGGGGACAGGCCCGGGGAGCTGTTTTTT. The encoded protein is CASSQGDRPGELFF.

The chain uses TRBV20-1 and TRBJ2-5, with TRBD1 as a possible D gene (5 bases). The germline gives CDR1 DFQATT, CDR2 SNEGSKA (reference sequence). The CDR3 is 11 residues long. V gave up 5 bases and J gave up 9 bases, with 13 bases separating them. The CDR3 spells CSAWGDGAQYF. The CDR3 coding sequence is TGCAGTGCTTGGGGCGATGGGGCCCAGTACTTC.

This rearrangement joins TRBV4-1 to TRBJ1-1, with 9 bases lining up with TRBD1. The germline V gene encodes CDR1 MGHRA and CDR2 YSYEKL. Germline trimming cut 3 bases from V and 8 bases from J; bases unmatched to any gene: 13. The CDR3 covers 16 residues. The DNA of the CDR3 is TGCGCCAGCAGCCAGCAGAACCTAATAGGGACAGGGGAAGCTTTCTTT. This gives the protein CASSQQNLIGTGEAFF.

This clone has only one observation. V gene TRBV7-6 combines with J gene TRBJ2-3; tentatively, D is TRBD2 (5 bases). From germline, CDR1 is SGHVS and CDR2 FNYEAQ. V was trimmed by 7 bases and J by 7 bases, leaving 18 bases between them. This CDR3 has 14 residues. DNA of the CDR3: TGTGCCAGCAAGGTACTAGGCGAGGGTCATACGCAGTATTTT. This encodes CASKVLGEGHTQYF.

The chain recombines TRBV9 with TRBJ2-1; 12 bases agree with TRBD2. The ends lost 2 bases at V and 8 bases at J; junction bases unmatched: 5. CDR1 and CDR2 (germline): SGDLS, YYNGEE. The CDR3 loop spans 15 amino acids. The DNA for the CDR3 is TGTGCCAGCAGCGTGGGACTAGCGGGTCTCGATGAGCAGTTCTTC. The encoded protein is CASSVGLAGLDEQFF.

The gene calls are TRBV9 and TRBJ1-2, with 8 positions matching TRBD1. This CDR3 is built from 13 residues. Germline CDR1 SGDLS, CDR2 YYNGEE. V shed 2 bases and J 3 bases; nucleotides not matched to a gene: 0. CDR3 DNA: TGTGCCAGCAGCGTGGGACAGGACTATGGCTACACCTTC. Its translation is CASSVGQDYGYTF.

The rearrangement joins TRBV4-1 to TRBJ1-2; TRBD1 is a possible D gene (5 bases). The CDR3 spans 18 residues. Trimming shortened V by 1 base and J by 4 bases, and 22 bases separated the two germline ends. Germline loops: CDR1 MGHRA, CDR2 YSYEKL. The CDR3 protein is CASSQGMIQALRSYGYTF. In DNA form, the CDR3 reads TGCGCCAGCAGCCAAGGAATGATACAGGCCCTCAGGAGCTATGGCTACACCTTC.

The chain combines TRBV28 with TRBJ2-5; 10 bases agree with TRBD1. V was clipped by 4 bases and J by 5 bases; unmatched bases: 13. Germline V CDR1 and CDR2: MDHEN, SYDVKM. The CDR3 contains 17 residues. The CDR3 nucleotides read TGTGCCAGCAGTTCCGTGGCCGACAGGGGGCTGAGGGAGACCCAGTACTTC. Residues: CASSSVADRGLRETQYF.

The rearrangement uses TRBV5-1 and TRBJ1-6; 7 bases fit TRBD1. Germline V gene data show CDR1 as SGHRS and CDR2 as YFSETQ. The CDR3 is 15 residues long. Trimming removed 5 bases from V and 10 bases from J; junction bases left unmatched: 12. The CDR3 nucleotides are TGCGCCAGCAGTCCAACCACAACAGGGGACTCACCCCTCCACTTT. Encoded protein: CASSPTTTGDSPLHF.

V usage is TRBV7-9 and J usage is TRBJ2-5; 8 bases align to TRBD2. V dropped 5 bases and J dropped 4; count of bases not matched to a gene: 9. Germline assignment: CDR1 SEHNR and CDR2 FQNEAQ (reference sequence). This CDR3 region has 15 residues. CDR3 in DNA: TGTGCCAGCAGCCCAAAGACTAGCGTATTAGAGACCCAGTACTTC. It codes for CASSPKTSVLETQYF.